A selection of T cell receptor beta chains follows, all from one sample in a study of blood T cell repertoires in COVID-19. Method: immunoSEQ multiplex PCR; TCRdb's copy keeps in-frame clones and lacks some. The top ten clones hold roughly a tenth of a sample with approximately 260,000 clones, over 70% of them seen once. The sample was peripheral blood. The receptors were gathered from a woman in her 70s with COVID-19, enrolled during active disease. CDR3s include the opening cysteine and the closing phenylalanine or tryptophan. A D gene is named only where the DNA matches it firmly. Not all rows give a size; the values are once, few, many and, for expanded clones, a class.

d_gene,j_gene,abundance,v_gene,CDR3nt,CDR3aa
-,TRBJ2-7,-,TRBV9,TGTGCCAGCAGCCCCAGGGGGGCCTACGAGCAGTACTTC,CASSPRGAYEQYF
-,TRBJ2-2,-,TRBV19,TGTGCCAGTAGTCCTCAAATAGCCGGGGAGCTGTTTTTT,CASSPQIAGELFF
-,TRBJ2-7,-,TRBV5-1,TGCGCCAGCAGCCCGCCAGCGGTAGAGCAGTACTTC,CASSPPAVEQYF
-,TRBJ1-1,-,TRBV4-1,TGCGCCAGCAGCCAAGTAGTAGGGGTGGGCGAAGCTTTCTTT,CASSQVVGVGEAFF
-,TRBJ1-1,-,TRBV2,TGTGCCAGCTATAAGGGGTCTGAAGCTTTCTTT,CASYKGSEAFF
-,TRBJ1-1,-,TRBV20-1,TGCAGTGCTAGTAATTTACACGAAATGAACACTGAAGCTTTCTTT,CSASNLHEMNTEAFF
TRBD1,TRBJ1-4,-,TRBV6-5,TGTGCCAGCAGTTATGGGGACAGGGAGAATGAAAAACTGTTTTTT,CASSYGDRENEKLFF
-,TRBJ1-5,few,TRBV7-2,TGTGCCAGCAGCTCCAGACAGGCGGGCAATCAGCCCCAGCATTTT,CASSSRQAGNQPQHF
-,TRBJ2-3,-,TRBV5-1,TGCGCCAGCAGCTTGGTGCAGGGGTCAGGCACAGATACGCAGTATTTT,CASSLVQGSGTDTQYF
-,TRBJ1-2,-,TRBV7-9,TGTGCCAGCAGCCCGGCCTCGGCGGGAGCTAACTATGGCTACACCTTC,CASSPASAGANYGYTF
-,TRBJ2-3,-,TRBV11-1,TGTGCCAGCAGCTTGGGGGGGGCTAGCACAGATACGCAGTATTTT,CASSLGGASTDTQYF
TRBD1,TRBJ1-3,once,TRBV4-1,TGCGCCAGCAGCCTTGGCCGACAGGGGGTCTCTGGAAACACCATATATTTT,CASSLGRQGVSGNTIYF
-,TRBJ1-3,-,TRBV2,TGTGCCAGCAGTTCCTACAGGGATCTTGGAAACACCATATATTTT,CASSSYRDLGNTIYF
-,TRBJ2-2,-,TRBV5-1,TGCGCCAGCAGCTTGGCACTTCGGGGATGGTCGAACACCGGGGAGCTGTTTTTT,CASSLALRGWSNTGELFF
-,TRBJ2-1,-,TRBV5-5,TGTGCCAGCAGCTTATCGGGGGAGAGCGAGCAGTTCTTC,CASSLSGESEQFF
-,TRBJ2-3,-,TRBV21-1,TGTGCCAGCAGCAAAGTGAGGTTCAGGACTACTCACACAGATACGCAGTATTTT,CASSKVRFRTTHTDTQYF
TRBD1,TRBJ2-7,few,TRBV11-2,TGTGCCAGCAGCCGACGACAGGGGGCGAGCGGGACCCGGGGGGAGCAGTACTTC,CASSRRQGASGTRGEQYF
-,TRBJ1-2,-,TRBV6-5,TGTGCCAGCAGTTACTCTCGGGGGTTGGATGGCTACACCTTC,CASSYSRGLDGYTF
-,TRBJ1-2,-,TRBV18,TGTGCCAGCTCACCCCGGGGGACTGCGGATGGCTACACCTTC,CASSPRGTADGYTF
-,TRBJ2-3,-,TRBV20-1,TGCAGTGCTAGAGAGAGAGATACGCAGTATTTT,CSARERDTQYF
TRBD1,TRBJ2-7,-,TRBV15,TGTGCCACCAGCAGAGACTCCTCAGGGGGCTACGAGCAGTACTTC,CATSRDSSGGYEQYF
-,TRBJ1-2,-,TRBV9,TGTGCCAGCAGCGAAAGGGTACAGGGTGATGGCTACACCTTC,CASSERVQGDGYTF
-,TRBJ2-7,-,TRBV6-5,TGTGCCGCCCGGACAGCCGCTTCCTACGAGCAGTACTTC,CAARTAASYEQYF
TRBD1,TRBJ2-7,once,TRBV6-6,TGTGCCAGCAGCCAACAGGGGGACGAGCAGTACTTC,CASSQQGDEQYF
TRBD2,TRBJ2-7,-,TRBV11-2,TGTGCCAGCAGCTATAGCGGGAGGATTACCTACGAGCAGTACTTC,CASSYSGRITYEQYF
TRBD1,TRBJ1-5,-,TRBV28,TGTGCCAGCAGTTATGGGACAGGGGGAATCTTAGGCCAGCCCCAGCATTTT,CASSYGTGGILGQPQHF
TRBD2,TRBJ2-1,-,TRBV2,TGTGCCAGCAGTCGTTTAGCGGGAGCCTACAATGAGCAGTTCTTC,CASSRLAGAYNEQFF
-,TRBJ2-7,-,TRBV11-2,TGTGCCAGCAGCTTAGGTCACAGCTACGAGCAGTACTTC,CASSLGHSYEQYF
TRBD1,TRBJ2-7,-,TRBV6-6,TGTGCCAGCAGTTACCCGGGACAGGGAAACGAGCAGTACTTC,CASSYPGQGNEQYF
-,TRBJ2-1,-,TRBV15,TGTGCCACCAGCAGGGGCGGGAACAGCGGTGAGCAGTTCTTC,CATSRGGNSGEQFF
-,TRBJ1-6,-,TRBV6-6,TGTGCCAGCAGTTACTCGAGGGACACCCGTGGACCCCTCCACTTT,CASSYSRDTRGPLHF
-,TRBJ1-2,-,TRBV30,TGTGCCTGGAATGCTGTTGCGACAGACTATGGCTACACCTTC,CAWNAVATDYGYTF
-,TRBJ2-7,-,TRBV28,TGTGCCAGCAGCCGTGACCGGGGAGGCCAAAACGAGCAGTACTTC,CASSRDRGGQNEQYF
TRBD2,TRBJ2-1,-,TRBV19,TGTGCCAGTAGTAATGGACTAGCGGGGATCTCCTACAATGAGCAGTTCTTC,CASSNGLAGISYNEQFF
-,TRBJ2-7,-,TRBV11-3,TGTGCCAGCAGCTCCGGTTCTTTCCAGGGGTCCCCCTACGAGCAGTACTTC,CASSSGSFQGSPYEQYF
-,TRBJ1-5,-,TRBV12-5,TGTGCTAGTGGTTTGGACGAGGGTCAGCCCCAGCATTTT,CASGLDEGQPQHF
-,TRBJ1-3,once,TRBV28,TGTGCCAGCAGTCAGGGAAACGGAAACACCATATATTTT,CASSQGNGNTIYF
TRBD1,TRBJ1-2,-,TRBV19,TGTGCCAGTAGTCCAATCGGACAGGGGGCGTTTGTTTTAGGCTACACCTTC,CASSPIGQGAFVLGYTF
-,TRBJ2-2,-,TRBV30,TGTGCCTGGAGTGCTCGGAGGGGACGGGCCGGGGAGCTGTTTTTT,CAWSARRGRAGELFF
-,TRBJ1-2,-,TRBV5-6,TGTGCCAGCAGCTTGGTAAGTGCGGTTCGGCGTGGCTACACCTTC,CASSLVSAVRRGYTF
-,TRBJ1-2,-,TRBV30,TGTGCCTGGAGTCCTCCGGGAATCGCTAACTATGGCTACACCTTC,CAWSPPGIANYGYTF
-,TRBJ2-7,-,TRBV20-1,TGCAGTGCTTTACAGGACTACGAGCAGTACTTC,CSALQDYEQYF
-,TRBJ1-6,-,TRBV10-3,TGTGCCATCAGTGAGAATGCAGGGTATAATTCACCCCTCCACTTT,CAISENAGYNSPLHF
TRBD2,TRBJ2-1,once,TRBV30,TGTGCCTGGACCAGCGGGGGGGCCTACAATGAGCAGTTCTTC,CAWTSGGAYNEQFF
TRBD1,TRBJ2-7,once,TRBV29-1,TGCAGCGTCTGGACAGGGATAGACGAGCAGTACTTC,CSVWTGIDEQYF
-,TRBJ2-7,few,TRBV30,TGTGCCTGGAGTGTACCGGGGACACGCTCTTACGAGCAGTACTTC,CAWSVPGTRSYEQYF
TRBD2,TRBJ2-7,-,TRBV5-1,TGCGCCAGCAGCTTGGGGCTAGCGGGAGGGAGCGAGCAGTACTTC,CASSLGLAGGSEQYF
-,TRBJ1-5,-,TRBV2,TGTGCCAGCAGTGTTTGGAGGGATCAGCCCCAGCATTTT,CASSVWRDQPQHF